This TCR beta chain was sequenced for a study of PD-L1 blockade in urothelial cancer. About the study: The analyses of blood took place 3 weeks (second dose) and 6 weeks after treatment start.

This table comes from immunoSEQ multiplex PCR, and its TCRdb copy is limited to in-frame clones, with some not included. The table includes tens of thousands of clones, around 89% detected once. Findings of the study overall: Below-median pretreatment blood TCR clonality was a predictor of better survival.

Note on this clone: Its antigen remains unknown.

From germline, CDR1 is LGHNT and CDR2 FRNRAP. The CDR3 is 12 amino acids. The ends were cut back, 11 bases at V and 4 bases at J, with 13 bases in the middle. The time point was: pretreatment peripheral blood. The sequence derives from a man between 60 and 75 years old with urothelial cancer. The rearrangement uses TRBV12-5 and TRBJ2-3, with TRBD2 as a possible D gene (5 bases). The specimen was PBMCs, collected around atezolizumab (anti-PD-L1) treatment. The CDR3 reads CACSGLSDTQYF. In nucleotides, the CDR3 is TGTGCTTGCTCGGGGTTATCAGATACGCAGTATTTT.